The 27 T cell receptor beta chains below all came from one sample that was sequenced in a study of cytomegalovirus exposure and HLA in healthy donors. Vbeta (60) and Jbeta (13) primers were used in the PCR. The repertoire was sequenced with immunoSEQ multiplex PCR; TCRdb's copy has only in-frame clones and lacks some. This sample has 150,000 or so clones, with more than 75% found just once. Sequencing input: PBMCs. These receptors originate from a man aged 45-65 years in good health and CMV-seronegative.

The chain joins TRBV2 to TRBJ1-2, with D maybe TRBD1 (5 bases). The CDR3 runs 14 residues. The ends were cut back, 3 bases at V and 2 bases at J, with 10 bases in the middle. CDR1 is SNHLY, CDR2 FYNNEI, per germline. CDR3 sequence (DNA): TGTGCCAGCAGTGAGGCAGGGATCAACTATGGCTACACCTTC. Protein product: CASSEAGINYGYTF.

The genes are TRBV23-1 and TRBJ1-5, with D hard to call. TRBV23-1 carries the ORF label, with uncertain function. The CDR3 runs 14 residues. The germline V and J ends were trimmed by 0 bases and 5 bases, with 8 bases remaining between them. CDR3 DNA sequence: TGCGCCAGCAGTCAATCGAATCCAGATCAGCCCCAGCATTTT. Its translation: CASSQSNPDQPQHF.

The chain recombines TRBV5-6 with TRBJ1-1; the D gene is possibly TRBD1 (5 bases). The V end was cut by 0 bases, the J end by 1 base, with 13 bases between. This CDR3 has 16 residues. The V gene's germline CDR1 is SGHDT and CDR2 YYEEEE. CDR3 nucleotide sequence: TGTGCCAGCAGCTTGGTGGTAGTAAGGGGGAACACTGAAGCTTTCTTT. It encodes CASSLVVVRGNTEAFF.

The chain uses TRBV11-2 and TRBJ2-5, with TRBD1 matching 10 bases. This CDR3 region has 15 residues. Losses at the gene ends were 5 bases for V and 5 bases for J; bases not matched to a gene: 8. The germline V gene has CDR1 SGHAT and CDR2 FQNNGV. The CDR3 nucleotides are TGTGCCAGCAGCGCGGGACAGGGGCCCCAGGAGACCCAGTACTTC. It specifies CASSAGQGPQETQYF.

This rearrangement joins TRBV11-3 to TRBJ2-5; D unresolved. The V and J ends lost 1 base and 4 bases respectively, with 10 bases between them. Germline V gene lookup returns CDR1 SGHNT and CDR2 YENEEA. The CDR3 extends over 14 amino acids. In DNA, the CDR3 is TGTGCCAGCAGCTTAGGGCCCCCGGGAGAGACCCAGTACTTC. This gives the protein CASSLGPPGETQYF.

The rearrangement links TRBV18 to TRBJ1-2; D is unclear. The CDR3 length is 15 residues. CDR1 is KGHSH, CDR2 LQKENI, per germline. The V gene lost 3 bases and the J gene lost 3 bases, with 14 bases spanning the gap. CDR3 protein: CASSPERGGHYGYTF. The CDR3, as DNA: TGTGCCAGCTCACCCGAACGTGGAGGGCACTATGGCTACACCTTC.

The rearrangement uses TRBV7-9 and TRBJ2-1; no firm D call. The CDR3 is made up of 15 amino acids. V lost 5 bases and J lost 9, with 20 bases in between. The germline CDR1 and CDR2 sequences are SEHNR and FQNEAQ (reference sequence). The CDR3 DNA sequence: TGTGCCAGCAGCGATTCCGGGTCCATCGGTCCTGAGCAGTTCTTC. Translation: CASSDSGSIGPEQFF.

The sample holds a few counts of this clone. The chain couples TRBV5-1 to TRBJ2-2; D perhaps matches TRBD2 (5 bases). This CDR3 contains 12 residues. V lost 0 bases, J lost 13 bases, and 10 bases lay in between. Germline V gene data show CDR1 as SGHRS and CDR2 as YFSETQ. CDR3 sequence: CASSLEEGGLFF. For the CDR3, the DNA is TGCGCCAGCAGCTTGGAAGAGGGTGGGCTGTTTTTT.

This clone was seen a single time. The V gene is TRBV6-6, the J gene TRBJ1-1; D is unresolved. The CDR3 runs to 11 residues. CDR1 and CDR2 (germline): MNHNY, SVGAGI (reference sequence). The chain's CDR3 is CASAGNTEAFF. CDR3 bases: TGTGCGTCGGCGGGGAACACTGAAGCTTTCTTT.

The gene calls are TRBV15 and TRBJ2-7, with 11 bases that match TRBD2. The V gene's germline CDR1 is LNHNV and CDR2 YYDKDF (reference sequence). The CDR3 length is 17 residues. V gave up 4 bases and J gave up 4 bases; unmatched junction bases: 12. CDR3 residues: CATSTDRGLAVRYEQYF. Here the CDR3 DNA reads TGTGCCACCAGCACCGACAGGGGACTAGCGGTTAGGTACGAGCAGTACTTC.

The chain combines TRBV7-9 with TRBJ2-1, with a tentative D call TRBD1 (6 bases). CDR3 length: 13 residues. Germline CDR1 reads SEHNR; CDR2 reads FQNEAQ (reference sequence). V was clipped by 8 bases and J by 6 bases, with 14 bases between them. CDR3 sequence (DNA): TGTGCCAGCCTATGGGGGCGGTCCAATGAGCAGTTCTTC. Its translation is CASLWGRSNEQFF.

This sequence joins TRBV13 and TRBJ2-7; 7 bases match TRBD1. Germline CDR1 is PRHDT and CDR2 is FYEKMQ (reference sequence). V dropped 1 base and J dropped 0; count of bases not matched to a gene: 0. The CDR3 runs 14 residues. CDR3 nucleotide sequence: TGTGCCAGCAGCTTAGACAGGGGCTCCTACGAGCAGTACTTC. Translation gives CASSLDRGSYEQYF.

This rearrangement joins TRBV6-1 to TRBJ1-1, with D possibly matching TRBD1 (5 bases). V lost 5 bases and J lost 1, with 14 bases in between. The germline V gene encodes CDR1 MNHNS and CDR2 SASEGT. This CDR3 has 15 residues. CDR3 nucleotide sequence: TGTGCCAGCAGTCCTAGGGTGGGGGGGAACACTGAAGCTTTCTTT. Amino acids: CASSPRVGGNTEAFF.

This sequence joins TRBV19 and TRBJ1-1, with 7 bases identical to TRBD1. The CDR3 spans 17 residues. Trimming cost V 1 base and J 0 bases; bases outside gene matches: 8. In germline, CDR1 is LNHDA, CDR2 SQIVND (reference sequence). The CDR3 loop is CASSIGSSGTVNTEAFF. The CDR3 region has the DNA TGTGCCAGTAGTATAGGCTCCTCCGGGACAGTGAACACTGAAGCTTTCTTT.

This clone has only a few counts. The chain is built from TRBV5-1 and TRBJ2-3, with 9 nucleotides matching TRBD2. Trimming at V came to 0 bases and at J to 0 bases, leaving 5 bases not matched to a gene. CDR3 length: 17 amino acids. Germline CDR1 SGHRS, CDR2 YFSETQ. The CDR3 loop reads CASSLGPSGASTDTQYF. The CDR3 DNA sequence: TGCGCCAGCAGCTTGGGCCCTAGCGGGGCTAGCACAGATACGCAGTATTTT.

The chain uses TRBV4-1 and TRBJ2-5; 9 nucleotides line up with TRBD2. This CDR3 contains 16 residues. The germline CDR1 and CDR2 sequences are MGHRA and YSYEKL. Germline trimming cut 0 bases from V and 7 bases from J; bases unmatched to any gene: 9. The CDR3: CASSQDGGGALVTQYF. The CDR3 DNA sequence: TGCGCCAGCAGCCAAGACGGCGGGGGGGCGTTAGTGACCCAGTACTTC.

V and J are TRBV19 and TRBJ1-1; 7 bases align to TRBD1. Germline V gene sequence: CDR1 LNHDA, CDR2 SQIVND (reference sequence). This CDR3 is built from 14 residues. The V gene end was trimmed by 7 bases and the J gene end by 0 bases; junction bases not matched to a gene: 5. The DNA of the CDR3 is TGTGCCAGTACACAGGGGATCCTGAACACTGAAGCTTTCTTT. As protein: CASTQGILNTEAFF.

The chain combines TRBV11-3 with TRBJ2-1, with D unclear. Trimming took 0 bases from V and 2 from J, leaving 11 bases between them. Germline-derived CDR1 and CDR2 are SGHNT and YENEEA. The CDR3 runs to 16 residues. The CDR3 DNA follows: TGTGCCAGCAGCTTAGAGGGCCTCCCTCCCTACAATGAGCAGTTCTTC. Translated, it gives CASSLEGLPPYNEQFF.

The chain has TRBV28 and TRBJ2-7, with a possible D match to TRBD1 (5 bases). Germline V lookup: CDR1 MDHEN, CDR2 SYDVKM. Trimming pared 4 bases from V and 3 bases from J, leaving 13 bases between. This CDR3 spans 14 amino acids. CDR3 nucleotides: TGTGCCAGCAGTTCGGACAAGGCCATCTACGAGCAGTACTTC. This encodes CASSSDKAIYEQYF.

CDR3 DNA: TGCGCCAGCAGCCAAGCGGGACAGACGAACACCGGGGAGCTGTTTTTT. This codes for CASSQAGQTNTGELFF. This chain uses TRBV4-1 with TRBJ2-2; 7 bases agree with TRBD1. CDR3 length equals 16 residues. The V and J ends lost 1 base and 0 bases, in that order; junction bases with no gene match: 2. Germline CDR1 reads MGHRA; CDR2 reads YSYEKL.

The genes are TRBV7-2 and TRBJ1-5; 8 bases match TRBD1. Germline V gene data show CDR1 as SGHTA and CDR2 as FQGNSA. The CDR3 covers 14 residues. The V segment lost 1 base and the J segment 6 bases; nucleotides outside the gene matches: 2. The CDR3 region is CASSLVGQGQPQHF. The CDR3 DNA sequence: TGTGCCAGCAGCTTAGTCGGACAGGGTCAGCCCCAGCATTTT.

A few counts support this clone. This chain joins TRBV5-1 and TRBJ2-7, with 7 bases fitting TRBD1. The V and J ends lost 4 bases and 4 bases, in that order; junction bases with no gene match: 11. The CDR3 sequence is 15 residues long. Germline values: CDR1 SGHRS, CDR2 YFSETQ. The CDR3 DNA follows: TGCGCCAGCAGCCCTCCTGACAGGGAACCATACGAGCAGTACTTC. This sequence encodes CASSPPDREPYEQYF.

The rearrangement joins TRBV28 to TRBJ1-1; TRBD1 matches 7 bases. Germline V gene data show CDR1 as MDHEN and CDR2 as SYDVKM. This CDR3 has 11 residues. The V gene end was trimmed by 6 bases and the J gene end by 11 bases; junction bases not matched to a gene: 6. DNA of the CDR3: TGTGCCAGCAGCGCGGCAGGGGGGGCTTTCTTT. Amino acid sequence: CASSAAGGAFF.

The chain is built from TRBV2 and TRBJ2-5; a weak D match, TRBD2 (5 bases). The CDR3 is made up of 12 amino acids. Germline V gene sequence: CDR1 SNHLY, CDR2 FYNNEI. V lost 2 bases to trimming and J lost 5 bases, with 6 bases between them. This chain's CDR3 is CASSEWEETQYF. DNA of the CDR3: TGTGCCAGCAGTGAATGGGAGGAGACCCAGTACTTC. The whole variable domain, filled in from reference TRBV2 and TRBJ2-5, reads EPEVTQTPSHQVTQMGQEVILRCVPISNHLYFYWYRQILGQKVEFLVSFYNNEISEKSEIFDDQFSVERPDGSNFTLKIRSTKLEDSAMYFCASSEWEETQYFGPGTRLLVL.

The chain carries TRBV19 and TRBJ2-3, with 7 bases that match TRBD2. The CDR3 length is 13 residues. Trimming removed 4 bases from V and 3 bases from J; junction bases left unmatched: 1. Germline CDR1 reads LNHDA; CDR2 reads SQIVND (reference sequence). Here the CDR3 DNA reads TGTGCCAGTAGTACCGGGAGGACAGATACGCAGTATTTT. Translated, it gives CASSTGRTDTQYF.

The genes are TRBV29-1 and TRBJ2-7; 8 nucleotides align to TRBD2. V lost 6 bases and J lost 3; bases outside the gene matches: 7. CDR3 length: 13 residues. Germline V CDR1 and CDR2: SQVTM, ANQGSEA. The CDR3 region is CSVNSGVGYEQYF. The CDR3 nucleotides read TGCAGCGTAAATAGCGGGGTAGGCTACGAGCAGTACTTC.

This chain links TRBV4-1 with TRBJ2-2, with D maybe TRBD1 (6 bases). The CDR3 runs 16 residues. Germline V lookup: CDR1 MGHRA, CDR2 YSYEKL. Trimming cost V 1 base and J 3 bases, with 12 bases left between them. CDR3 DNA sequence: TGCGCCAGCAGCCAAGGGTCAGGGGCCGACACCGGGGAGCTGTTTTTT. Translation gives CASSQGSGADTGELFF.